This is a list of T cell receptor beta chains from one sample in a study of blood T cell repertoires in COVID-19. Only in-frame clones appear in the TCRdb table, and some are missing; sequencing was by immunoSEQ multiplex PCR. This sample yields around 250,000 clones, of which roughly 79% are seen a single time; 15% belongs to the top ten. Sequencing was done on a sample of PBMCs or T cells enriched from blood (not recorded which). These TCRs come from a man aged 35 to 55 who had recovered from COVID-19. Each CDR3 is given with its conserved first and last residue. The D gene is left open where the match is weak. Clone sizes are given selectively: once, few, many, or a class where the clone is expanded.

d_gene,v_gene,j_gene,abundance,CDR3nt,CDR3aa
TRBD1,TRBV28,TRBJ2-1,.,TGTGCCAGCAGTTCAGGACCGGGGACAGTCTACAATGAGCAGTTCTTC,CASSSGPGTVYNEQFF
.,TRBV5-1,TRBJ1-1,.,TGCGCCAGCAGCTTGGGAGGAATGAACACTGAAGCTTTCTTT,CASSLGGMNTEAFF
.,TRBV6-2/TRBV6-3,TRBJ2-1,.,TGTGCCAGCAGTTACGACAGCTACAATGAGCAGTTCTTC,CASSYDSYNEQFF
.,TRBV18,TRBJ2-3,.,TGTGCCAGCTCACCAAGTAGCGGTCTCACAGATACGCAGTATTTT,CASSPSSGLTDTQYF
.,TRBV6-4,TRBJ1-6,.,TGTGCCAGCAGTCTCTTTCTAAATTCACCCCTCCACTTT,CASSLFLNSPLHF
.,TRBV13,TRBJ1-6,.,TGTGCCAGCAGCTACCGGGATCGATTTAATCCCCTCCACTTT,CASSYRDRFNPLHF
.,TRBV2,TRBJ2-1,once,TGTGCCAGCAGTATATTAGCGGTCTACAATGAGCAGTTCTTC,CASSILAVYNEQFF
.,TRBV7-3,TRBJ1-6,.,TGTGCCAGCAGCTTACTCCAGTATAATTCACCCCTCCACTTT,CASSLLQYNSPLHF
.,TRBV3-1/TRBV3-2,TRBJ2-7,once,TGTGCCAGCAGCCGATTTCCAGGGGCGACCACCTACGAGCAGTACTTC,CASSRFPGATTYEQYF
TRBD1,TRBV19,TRBJ1-4,.,TGTGCCAGTAGTAGACAGGGGGCGACTCCTGAAAAACTGTTTTTT,CASSRQGATPEKLFF
TRBD2,TRBV30,TRBJ2-5,.,TGTGCCTGGACGGGCGGGAGGTTGTTGGAGACCCAGTACTTC,CAWTGGRLLETQYF
TRBD1,TRBV19,TRBJ2-2,.,TGTGCCACTACCGGGACAGGGGCCGGGGAGCTGTTTTTT,CATTGTGAGELFF
TRBD1,TRBV5-5,TRBJ2-5,.,TGTGCCAGCACTCCTAATCCGGGACAGGGATGGGAGACCCAGTACTTC,CASTPNPGQGWETQYF
TRBD2,TRBV5-1,TRBJ2-3,.,TGCGCCAGCAGCTTCACCCCCCGGGAGGAGCTAGATACGCAGTATTTT,CASSFTPREELDTQYF
.,TRBV28,TRBJ2-4,few,TGTGCCAGCAGTTTAGACAGTGAGACGCTAGCCAAAAACATTCAGTACTTC,CASSLDSETLAKNIQYF
TRBD2,TRBV5-1,TRBJ2-2,.,TGCGCCAGCAGCTCCTTGACTAGCGGGGGGGCCGCCGGGGAGCTGTTTTTT,CASSSLTSGGAAGELFF
.,TRBV29-1,TRBJ2-7,.,TGCAGCGTTGCGACTAGGTCTTACGAGCAGTACTTC,CSVATRSYEQYF
.,TRBV9,TRBJ2-7,.,TGTGCCAGCAGCGTAGCGGGTGACTCCACCTACGAGCAGTACTTC,CASSVAGDSTYEQYF